A selection of T cell receptor beta chains follows, all from one sample in a study of blood T cell repertoires in COVID-19. The repertoire was sequenced with immunoSEQ multiplex PCR; TCRdb's copy has only in-frame clones and lacks some. There are about 210,000 clones in the sample; about 82% occur only once, and roughly 4.6% lies in the top ten. The specimen sequenced was peripheral blood. These TCRs come from a man aged 45 to 65 with COVID-19, enrolled during active disease. Each CDR3 is given without its conserved first and last residue. A D gene is named only where the DNA matches it firmly. The size entry is marked missing in some rows and otherwise reads once, few, many or a size class.

V gene,J gene,D gene,clone size,CDR3 protein
TRBV2,TRBJ1-6,.,.,ASSGEVSSPLH
TRBV6-5,TRBJ2-1,.,.,ASSYSMGSSYNEQF
TRBV14,TRBJ2-5,.,.,ASSQVHGRSIQTQY
TRBV20-1,TRBJ2-3,.,.,SARLPPEEY
TRBV30,TRBJ1-6,.,.,AWSSDRRWTDSPLH
TRBV6-2/TRBV6-3,TRBJ2-3,.,.,ASSYLGDTQY
TRBV19,TRBJ2-5,TRBD1,.,ASSMGQGPETQY
TRBV7-9,TRBJ1-5,.,.,ASSLGDQPQH
TRBV19,TRBJ2-3,TRBD1,.,ASRDRGRTDTQY
TRBV5-5,TRBJ1-1,TRBD1,.,ASSLVQGGTEAF
TRBV15,TRBJ2-5,.,.,ATSREMRITKETQY
TRBV30,TRBJ2-2,.,.,AWTEDGELF
TRBV9,TRBJ1-1,.,.,ASSVGPGENTEAF
TRBV6-6,TRBJ1-4,.,.,ASSYTGNEKLF
TRBV7-8,TRBJ2-1,TRBD2,.,ASSYGTSGDLPYNEQF
TRBV7-6,TRBJ2-3,TRBD2,once,ASSSRLASDTDTQY
TRBV19,TRBJ2-4,.,.,ASSIEGSGVYKNIQY
TRBV9,TRBJ2-1,TRBD1,.,ASSVGQGARNEQF
TRBV7-8,TRBJ2-7,TRBD1,.,ASTWDRDYEQY
TRBV18,TRBJ2-3,.,.,ASSPAEADTQY
TRBV3-1/TRBV3-2,TRBJ2-3,.,.,ASSQAARTDTQY
TRBV3-1/TRBV3-2,TRBJ1-3,TRBD1,.,ASSQGTRGQRLGNTIY
TRBV6-6,TRBJ2-1,.,few,ASSFEWSSYNEQF
TRBV3-1/TRBV3-2,TRBJ2-3,.,.,ASSQYNPDTQY
TRBV19,TRBJ2-2,.,once,ASRGGMNTGELF
TRBV5-5,TRBJ2-7,.,.,ASSQQGTSYEQY